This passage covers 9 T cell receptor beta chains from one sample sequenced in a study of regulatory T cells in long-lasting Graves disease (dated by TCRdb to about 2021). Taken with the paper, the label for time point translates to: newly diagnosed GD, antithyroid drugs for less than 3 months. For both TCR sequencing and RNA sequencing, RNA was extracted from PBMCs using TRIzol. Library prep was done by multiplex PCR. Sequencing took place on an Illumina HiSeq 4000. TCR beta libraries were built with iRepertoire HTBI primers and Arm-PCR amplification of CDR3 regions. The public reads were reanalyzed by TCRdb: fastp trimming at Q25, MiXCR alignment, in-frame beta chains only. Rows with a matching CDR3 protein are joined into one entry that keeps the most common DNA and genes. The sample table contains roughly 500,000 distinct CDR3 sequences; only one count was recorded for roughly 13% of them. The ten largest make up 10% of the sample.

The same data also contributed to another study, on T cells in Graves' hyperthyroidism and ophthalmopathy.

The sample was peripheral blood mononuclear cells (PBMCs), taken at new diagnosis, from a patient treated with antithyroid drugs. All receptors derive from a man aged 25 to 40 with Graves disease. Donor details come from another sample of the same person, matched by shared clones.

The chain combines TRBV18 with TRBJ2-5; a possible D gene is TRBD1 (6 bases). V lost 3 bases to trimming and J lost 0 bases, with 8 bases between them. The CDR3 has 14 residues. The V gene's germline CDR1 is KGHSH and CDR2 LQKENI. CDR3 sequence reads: CASSPDRNQETQYF. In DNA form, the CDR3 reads TGTGCCAGCTCACCCGACAGGAACCAAGAGACCCAGTACTTC. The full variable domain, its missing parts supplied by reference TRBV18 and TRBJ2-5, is NAGVMQNPRHLVRRRGQEARLRCSPMKGHSHVYWYRQLPEEGLKFMVYLQKENIIDESGMPKERFSAEFPKEGPSILRIQQVVRGDSAAYFCASSPDRNQETQYFGPGTRLLVL.

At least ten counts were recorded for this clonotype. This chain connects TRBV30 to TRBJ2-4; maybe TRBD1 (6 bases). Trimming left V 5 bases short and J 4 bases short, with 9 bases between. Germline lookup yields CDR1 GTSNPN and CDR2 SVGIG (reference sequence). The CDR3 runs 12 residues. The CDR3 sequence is CAWGGRKNIQYF. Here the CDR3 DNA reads TGTGCCTGGGGGGGCAGGAAAAACATTCAGTACTTC.

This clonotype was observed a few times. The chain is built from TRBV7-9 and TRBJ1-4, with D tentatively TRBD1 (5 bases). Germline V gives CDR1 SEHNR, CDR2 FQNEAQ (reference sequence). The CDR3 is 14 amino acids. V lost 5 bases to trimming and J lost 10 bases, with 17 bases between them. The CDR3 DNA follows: TGTGCCAGCAGCACAACTGGGACGGGAGGAAAACTGTTTTTT. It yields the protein CASSTTGTGGKLFF. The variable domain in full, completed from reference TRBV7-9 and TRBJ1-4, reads DTGVSQNPRHKITKRGQNVTFRCDPISEHNRLYWYRQTLGQGPEFLTYFQNEAQLEKSRLLSDRFSAERPKGSFSTLEIQRTEQGDSAMYLCASSTTGTGGKLFFGSGTQLSVL.

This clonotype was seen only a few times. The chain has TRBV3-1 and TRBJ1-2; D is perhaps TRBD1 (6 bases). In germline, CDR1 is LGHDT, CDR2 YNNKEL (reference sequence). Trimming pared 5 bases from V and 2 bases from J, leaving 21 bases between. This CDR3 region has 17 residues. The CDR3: CASSSRYEGGPNYGYTF. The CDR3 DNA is TGTGCCAGCAGCTCCCGGTATGAGGGGGGACCGAACTATGGCTACACCTTC.

This CDR3 is CAIGYEQYF. CDR3 nucleotides: TGTGCCATCGGCTACGAGCAGTACTTC. This chain uses TRBV10-3 with TRBJ2-7; D is unclear. V was trimmed by 8 bases and J by 3 bases, leaving 2 bases between them. Per germline, CDR1 ENHRY and CDR2 SYGVKD. CDR3 length equals 9 residues.

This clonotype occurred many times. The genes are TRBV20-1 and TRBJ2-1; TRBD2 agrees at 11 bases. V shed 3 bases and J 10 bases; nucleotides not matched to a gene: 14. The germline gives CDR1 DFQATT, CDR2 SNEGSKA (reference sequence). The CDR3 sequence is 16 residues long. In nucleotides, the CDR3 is TGCAGTGCTAGCTCAATACTAGCGGGAGTTGGGGGGGAGCAGTTCTTC. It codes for CSASSILAGVGGEQFF.

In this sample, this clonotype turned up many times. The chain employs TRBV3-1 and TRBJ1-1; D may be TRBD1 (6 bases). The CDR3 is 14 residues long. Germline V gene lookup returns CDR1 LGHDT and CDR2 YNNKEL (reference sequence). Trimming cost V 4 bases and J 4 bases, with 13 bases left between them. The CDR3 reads CASSRLLGATEAFF. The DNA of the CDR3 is TGTGCCAGCAGCCGCCTTTTGGGGGCCACTGAAGCTTTCTTT.

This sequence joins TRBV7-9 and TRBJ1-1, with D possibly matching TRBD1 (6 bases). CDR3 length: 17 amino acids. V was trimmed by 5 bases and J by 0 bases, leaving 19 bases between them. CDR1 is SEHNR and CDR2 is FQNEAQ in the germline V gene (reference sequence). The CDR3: CASSLAGTSLMNTEAFF. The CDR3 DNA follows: TGTGCCAGCAGCCTCGCCGGGACAAGTCTTATGAACACTGAAGCTTTCTTT.

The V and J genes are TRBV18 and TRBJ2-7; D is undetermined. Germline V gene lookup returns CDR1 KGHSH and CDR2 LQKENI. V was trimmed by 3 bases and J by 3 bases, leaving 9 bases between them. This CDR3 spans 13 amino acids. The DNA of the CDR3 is TGTGCCAGCTCACCTGGCCCCGGCTACGAGCAGTACTTC. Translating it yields CASSPGPGYEQYF.